The 30 T cell receptor beta chains in this list originate from one sample, sequenced in a study of vaccination and CD4 T cells after COVID-19. As to time point: late sampling 161 to 241 days after vaccination in a few convalescent patients. The treatment is: roughly 10-day PBMC culture with coronavirus spike peptide pools or control peptides (ViraFEST assay). These receptors' antigens are unknown. Cultured CD4+ T cell DNA underwent sequencing with the Oncomine TCR Beta short-read assay. TCRdb itself ran the PCR reads through MiXCR, one entry per CDR3 protein. Seen here are fewer than 30,000 distinct CDR3 sequences, roughly a third observed once, and the top ten hold about 3.2%. The sample here was CD4+ T cells from blood, cultured in vitro, taken about 7 months after SARS-CoV-2 vaccination. The receptors originated from a human donor who had recovered from COVID-19.

The gene calls are TRBV20-1 and TRBJ2-7, with D unclear. The germline V and J ends were trimmed by 6 bases and 5 bases, with 41 bases remaining between them. The CDR3 loop spans 21 amino acids. CDR1 is DFQATT and CDR2 is SNEGSKA in the germline V gene (reference sequence). Written as DNA, the CDR3 is TGCAGTGCCCAACCCGACAACCGTATATCCTCGGATGCTTTTAAGTTCCACGAGCAGTACTTC. Its protein product is CSAQPDNRISSDAFKFHEQYF.

This clonotype showed up just once. The chain links TRBV4-2 to TRBJ2-1, with D perhaps TRBD2 (6 bases). The germline V gene encodes CDR1 LGHNA and CDR2 YNFKEQ. The CDR3 consists of 16 residues. Trimming removed 3 bases from V and 1 base from J, with 13 bases in between. This chain's CDR3 is CASSQERLVSYNEQFF. CDR3 DNA: TGTGCCAGCAGCCAGGAAAGACTAGTTTCCTACAATGAGCAGTTCTTC.

This clonotype appeared a few times. This chain joins TRBV6-5 and TRBJ2-7; no reliable D call. Trimming removed 2 bases from V and 3 bases from J, with 11 bases in between. CDR3 length: 14 residues. From germline, CDR1 is MNHEY and CDR2 SVGAGI. CDR3 residues: CASSYQGSGYEQYF. For the CDR3, the DNA is TGTGCCAGCAGTTACCAAGGGTCCGGCTACGAGCAGTACTTC.

Only a few counts were recorded for this clonotype. The V gene is TRBV20-1, the J gene TRBJ1-3; D is undetermined. Germline CDR1 reads DFQATT; CDR2 reads SNEGSKA (reference sequence). Deletions cut 0 bases from V and 8 bases from J, with 20 bases between. This CDR3 has 16 amino acids. CDR3 coding DNA: TGCAGTGCTAGAGATCCGGCAACCTACACTCGGGACACCATATATTTT. This encodes CSARDPATYTRDTIYF.

The CDR3 region is CASSQKGPGQGGETQYF. The CDR3 region has the DNA TGTGCCAGCAGCCAAAAGGGCCCGGGACAGGGGGGAGAGACCCAGTACTTC. The chain carries TRBV4-2 and TRBJ2-5; 11 nucleotides line up with TRBD1. Germline-derived CDR1 and CDR2 are LGHNA and YNFKEQ. This CDR3 is 17 amino acids long. The junction had 9 bases not matched to a gene; V was cut back by 2 bases and J by 4 bases.

In its sample, this clonotype was seen a few times. The chain carries TRBV7-2 and TRBJ2-1; D may be TRBD2 (5 bases). In germline, CDR1 is SGHTA, CDR2 FQGNSA. Trimming left V 5 bases short and J 8 bases short, with 19 bases between. This CDR3 is 15 amino acids long. The CDR3 nucleotides read TGTGCCAGCAGCCCAGGTCCCGGGATCCCTCATGAGCAGTTCTTC. As protein: CASSPGPGIPHEQFF.

Points on this clonotype: Because it lacks the conserved phenylalanine or tryptophan at the end, this CDR3 is likely a read error. V usage is TRBV27 and J usage is TRBJ2-7; D is unclear. Germline loops: CDR1 MNHEY, CDR2 SMNVEV (reference sequence). The CDR3 consists of 10 residues. The V and J ends lost 1 base and 5 bases respectively, with 0 bases between them. The CDR3 region has the DNA TGTGCCAGCAGTTTATACGAGCAGTACTCC. It is translated as CASSLYEQYS.

This clonotype has a single count. The chain combines TRBV5-1 with TRBJ1-6; 7 bases match TRBD1. The CDR3 is made up of 16 amino acids. J was trimmed by 9 bases and V by 4 bases; bases with no gene match: 13. CDR1 SGHRS and CDR2 YFSETQ come from the germline V gene. The CDR3 nucleotides read TGCGCCAGCAGCATCACTCCCGGGACAGCTGGTTCACCCCTCCACTTT. Encoded protein: CASSITPGTAGSPLHF.

This clonotype was recorded a few times. The chain links TRBV19 to TRBJ1-2; TRBD1 matches at 8 bases. Trimming cost V 5 bases and J 0 bases; bases outside gene matches: 8. CDR3 size: 16 residues. Germline V gene data show CDR1 as LNHDA and CDR2 as SQIVND (reference sequence). The CDR3 reads CASSPGTGATNYGYTF. The CDR3 region has the DNA TGTGCCAGTAGTCCTGGGACAGGAGCTACTAACTATGGCTACACCTTC.

The CDR3 DNA sequence: TGCAGTGCACTCGGGGGGAACAATGAGCAGTTCTTC. Translated, it gives CSALGGNNEQFF. The chain recombines TRBV20-1 with TRBJ2-1, with 7 positions matching TRBD2. V was pared by 6 bases and J by 5 bases, with 4 bases of the junction left unmatched. The CDR3 has 12 residues. Germline V gene sequence: CDR1 DFQATT, CDR2 SNEGSKA (reference sequence).

This clonotype has just a few counts. The CDR3 protein is CSARDLDIEGYTF. DNA for the CDR3: TGCAGTGCTAGAGATTTGGACATTGAGGGCTACACCTTC. The gene calls are TRBV20-1 and TRBJ1-2; the D gene is possibly TRBD1 (5 bases). Germline lookup yields CDR1 DFQATT and CDR2 SNEGSKA (reference sequence). Trimming cost V 0 bases and J 8 bases, with 13 bases left between them. This CDR3 has 13 residues.

Note on this clonotype: The junction and the germline gene differ at one end; a read error may be behind it. The chain couples TRBV6-1 to TRBJ2-5; the match to TRBD2 covers 8 bases. CDR1 is MNHNS and CDR2 is SASEGT in the germline V gene. This CDR3 is 16 amino acids long. The CDR3 DNA reads TGTGCCAGCAGGGAAGCCGGGACTAGAGGGTTAGAGACCCAGTACTTC. The encoded protein is CASREAGTRGLETQYF.

This clonotype was detected only a few times. This chain uses TRBV2 with TRBJ1-6, with TRBD1 matching over 8 bases. V was clipped by 5 bases and J by 5 bases; unmatched bases: 8. From germline, CDR1 is SNHLY and CDR2 FYNNEI. The CDR3 has 16 amino acids. CDR3 loop: CASSYRGTPHNSPLHF. The CDR3 nucleotides read TGTGCCAGCAGTTACAGGGGGACCCCCCATAATTCACCCCTCCACTTT.

The gene calls are TRBV4-1 and TRBJ2-5, with 10 bases aligning to TRBD1. The CDR3 is 16 amino acids. V shed 0 bases and J 1 base; nucleotides not matched to a gene: 2. The germline CDR1 and CDR2 sequences are MGHRA and YSYEKL. The CDR3: CASSQDGQGGQETQYF. As DNA, the CDR3 is TGCGCCAGCAGCCAAGACGGACAGGGGGGCCAAGAGACCCAGTACTTC.

This clonotype was recorded a few times. The V and J genes are TRBV6-4 and TRBJ1-1; D may be TRBD1 (6 bases). Trimming removed 4 bases at V and 9 bases at J, with 15 bases between. Germline V gene sequence: CDR1 MRHNA, CDR2 SNTAGT. The CDR3 totals 13 residues. This CDR3 is CASSVETGNKAFF. DNA for the CDR3: TGTGCCAGCAGTGTTGAGACAGGCAATAAAGCTTTCTTT.

This clonotype was counted a few times. The rearrangement uses TRBV7-9 and TRBJ1-1, with D possibly matching TRBD1 (5 bases). The germline gives CDR1 SEHNR, CDR2 FQNEAQ (reference sequence). CDR3 size: 13 residues. Trimming took 3 bases from V and 4 from J, leaving 9 bases between them. The CDR3 region is CASSFVQGTEAFF. CDR3 DNA sequence: TGTGCCAGCAGCTTTGTTCAGGGCACTGAAGCTTTCTTT.

This clonotype is labeled medium-sized. This chain uses TRBV18 with TRBJ1-2; 9 nucleotides align to TRBD1. J was trimmed by 3 bases and V by 2 bases; bases with no gene match: 4. The CDR3 length is 15 residues. Germline-derived CDR1 and CDR2 are KGHSH and LQKENI. CDR3 residues: CASSPGGQGDYGYTF. The CDR3 region has the DNA TGTGCCAGCTCACCAGGGGGACAGGGCGACTATGGCTACACCTTC.

The chain has TRBV5-6 and TRBJ1-5, with D maybe TRBD1 (6 bases). CDR1 is SGHDT, CDR2 YYEEEE, per germline. CDR3 size: 12 residues. The V gene lost 4 bases and the J gene lost 7 bases, with 9 bases spanning the gap. Here the CDR3 DNA reads TGTGCCAGCAGCAAACAGGGCCAGCCCCAGCATTTT. Residues: CASSKQGQPQHF.

Worth noting for this clonotype: One junction end does not reproduce the germline sequence, and a read error may be involved. In nucleotides, the CDR3 is TGTGCCGGCAGTTCGACAGAGAGCGGAAACACCATATATTTT. This encodes CAGSSTESGNTIYF. This rearrangement joins TRBV28 to TRBJ1-3; D might be TRBD1 (5 bases). CDR1 MDHEN and CDR2 SYDVKM come from the germline V gene. CDR3 length: 14 amino acids.

This clonotype was seen more than once but under ten times. The J gene is TRBJ1-1, the V gene TRBV6-5; D gene ambiguous. Germline-derived CDR1 and CDR2 are MNHEY and SVGAGI. The CDR3 length is 14 residues. V was cut by 2 bases and J by 2 bases, with 9 bases left in between. In DNA, the CDR3 is TGTGCCAGCAGTTACATGGCATTCAACACTGAAGCTTTCTTT. Amino acid sequence: CASSYMAFNTEAFF.

The chain employs TRBV2 and TRBJ1-1, with 10 bases that match TRBD1. The J segment lost 4 bases and the V segment lost 6 bases, leaving 2 bases of the junction unmatched. Germline V lookup: CDR1 SNHLY, CDR2 FYNNEI. CDR3 length: 13 amino acids. CDR3 DNA sequence: TGTGCCAGCAGCGGGGACAGGGGCACTGAAGCTTTCTTT. As protein: CASSGDRGTEAFF.

The chain employs TRBV7-9 and TRBJ2-3, with TRBD2 matching 10 bases. The CDR3 length is 17 residues. Germline assignment: CDR1 SEHNR and CDR2 FQNEAQ (reference sequence). V gave up 5 bases and J gave up 0 bases; unmatched junction bases: 8. DNA of the CDR3: TGTGCCAGCAGCCAAAAGCGACTAGCGGGTAGCACAGATACGCAGTATTTT. It codes for CASSQKRLAGSTDTQYF.

This chain connects TRBV10-3 to TRBJ1-1, with TRBD1 matching over 7 bases. The ends lost 6 bases at V and 3 bases at J; junction bases unmatched: 7. Germline V CDR1 and CDR2: ENHRY, SYGVKD. CDR3 length: 14 residues. CDR3 sequence (DNA): TGTGCCATCAGGCCCGATACAGGGGACACTGAAGCTTTCTTT. It specifies CAIRPDTGDTEAFF.

The chain links TRBV5-1 to TRBJ1-2, with D maybe TRBD1 (5 bases). The ends were cut back, 0 bases at V and 6 bases at J, with 12 bases in the middle. The CDR3 extends over 14 amino acids. Germline CDR1 SGHRS, CDR2 YFSETQ. The CDR3 coding sequence is TGCGCCAGCAGCTTGGCCCAGGGCGAAGATGGCTACACCTTC. This encodes CASSLAQGEDGYTF.

As regards this clonotype: A read error may account for a junction end that differs from germline. The V gene is TRBV7-7, the J gene TRBJ2-5, with D possibly matching TRBD1 (6 bases). The CDR3 runs to 18 residues. The germline CDR1 and CDR2 sequences are SSHAT and FNYEAQ (reference sequence). CDR3 sequence reads: CASSLGSSVGAPWETQYF. The CDR3 bases are TGTGCTAGCAGCTTAGGAAGTAGTGTGGGGGCCCCCTGGGAGACCCAGTACTTC.

This clonotype was picked up a small number of times. This chain connects TRBV7-8 to TRBJ2-3; 8 nucleotides match TRBD1. The germline V gene has CDR1 SGHVS and CDR2 FQNEAQ. The CDR3 extends over 14 amino acids. V lost 3 bases, J lost 5 bases, and 4 bases stayed unmatched. For the CDR3, the DNA is TGTGCCAGCAGCTTGGGTACAGGGGGAGATACGCAGTATTTT. It yields the protein CASSLGTGGDTQYF.

This clonotype was detected a few times. This chain links TRBV4-2 with TRBJ1-1, with D maybe TRBD1 (5 bases). V dropped 0 bases and J dropped 2 bases, with 13 bases sitting between them. Per the germline V gene, CDR1 is LGHNA and CDR2 is YNFKEQ. The CDR3 runs 16 residues. The CDR3 sequence is CASSQDSRQGNTEAFF. CDR3 nucleotides: TGTGCCAGCAGCCAAGATAGTAGGCAGGGAAACACTGAAGCTTTCTTT.

The V gene is TRBV20-1, the J gene TRBJ2-2, with a weak D call TRBD1 (5 bases). Trimming removed 3 bases from V and 1 base from J, with 9 bases in between. Looked up from germline, CDR1 is DFQATT and CDR2 is SNEGSKA (reference sequence). The CDR3 has 14 residues. This CDR3 reads CSARATGNTGELFF. CDR3 DNA sequence: TGCAGTGCTAGGGCCACAGGGAACACCGGGGAGCTGTTTTTT.

The chain couples TRBV10-3 to TRBJ1-5; TRBD1 might be the D (5 bases). V was pared by 1 base and J by 3 bases, with 7 bases between. Looked up from germline, CDR1 is ENHRY and CDR2 is SYGVKD. This CDR3 is built from 14 residues. CDR3 DNA sequence: TGTGCCATCAGTGAGTGGGGGGACAATCAGCCCCAGCATTTT. It specifies CAISEWGDNQPQHF.

The chain uses TRBV24-1 and TRBJ2-5, with 11 bases fitting TRBD2. CDR1 and CDR2 (germline): KGHDR, SFDVKD. The CDR3 is 15 amino acids. Trimming at V came to 5 bases and at J to 4 bases, leaving 5 bases not matched to a gene. CDR3 sequence: CATSGTSGRRETQYF. CDR3 DNA sequence: TGTGCCACCAGTGGTACTAGCGGGAGACGAGAGACCCAGTACTTC.